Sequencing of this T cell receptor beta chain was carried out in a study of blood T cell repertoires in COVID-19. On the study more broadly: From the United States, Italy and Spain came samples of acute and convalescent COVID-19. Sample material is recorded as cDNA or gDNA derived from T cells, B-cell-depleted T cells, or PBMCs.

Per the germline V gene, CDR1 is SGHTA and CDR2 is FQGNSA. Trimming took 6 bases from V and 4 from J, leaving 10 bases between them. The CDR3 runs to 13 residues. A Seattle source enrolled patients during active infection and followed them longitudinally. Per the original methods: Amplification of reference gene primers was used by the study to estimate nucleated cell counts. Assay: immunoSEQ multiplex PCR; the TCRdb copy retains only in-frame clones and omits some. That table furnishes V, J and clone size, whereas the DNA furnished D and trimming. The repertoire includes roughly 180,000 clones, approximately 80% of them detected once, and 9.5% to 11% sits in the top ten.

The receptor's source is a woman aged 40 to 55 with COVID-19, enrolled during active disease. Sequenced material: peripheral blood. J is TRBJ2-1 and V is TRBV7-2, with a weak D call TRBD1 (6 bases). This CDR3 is CASRPTGYNEQFF. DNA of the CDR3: TGTGCCAGCAGACCAACAGGGTACAATGAGCAGTTCTTC.